Listed below are T cell receptor beta chains from one sample, sequenced in a study of shared clonotypes between healthy human individuals. The repertoire was sequenced with immunoSEQ multiplex PCR; TCRdb's copy has only in-frame clones and lacks some. The table includes fewer than 3 million clones, around 90% detected once. Sample: naive CD4+ T cells from PBMCs. The receptor set was obtained from a man aged 18 to 29 in good health. Some clones in this sample may be carry-over from other donors' samples. Each CDR3 is given with its conserved first and last residue. Fields, in order: CDR3 protein, CDR3 DNA, J gene, D gene, V gene, clone size. D genes are given only for firm matches. Clone size is shown for a subset of rows, as once, few, many or a class of expanded clone.

CDR3 protein: CASGRGPGELFF; CDR3 DNA: TGTGCCAGCGGCAGGGGGCCCGGGGAGCTGTTTTTT; J gene: TRBJ2-2; D gene: TRBD1; V gene: TRBV27; clone size: -
CDR3 protein: CASSYIGLAGYEPSHYNEQFF; CDR3 DNA: TGTGCCAGCAGTTATATAGGACTAGCGGGGTACGAGCCCTCACACTACAATGAGCAGTTCTTC; J gene: TRBJ2-1; D gene: TRBD2; V gene: TRBV28; clone size: once
CDR3 protein: CAGGAGGTYEQYF; CDR3 DNA: TGTGCCGGCGGGGCGGGAGGGACCTACGAGCAGTACTTC; J gene: TRBJ2-7; D gene: TRBD2; V gene: TRBV7-9; clone size: -
CDR3 protein: CASTQNSGRGGQETQYF; CDR3 DNA: TGTGCCAGCACCCAGAATAGCGGGAGAGGGGGACAAGAGACCCAGTACTTC; J gene: TRBJ2-5; D gene: TRBD2; V gene: TRBV25-1; clone size: -
CDR3 protein: CASSLGGGNTEAFF; CDR3 DNA: TGTGCCAGCAGCTTAGGGGGTGGGAACACTGAAGCTTTCTTT; J gene: TRBJ1-1; D gene: -; V gene: TRBV11-3; clone size: -
CDR3 protein: CASSLGALANTGELFF; CDR3 DNA: TGTGCCAGCAGCTTGGGGGCCCTCGCGAACACCGGGGAGCTGTTTTTT; J gene: TRBJ2-2; D gene: -; V gene: TRBV5-8; clone size: few
CDR3 protein: CASSLGTSDGTIYF; CDR3 DNA: TGTGCCAGCAGCTTGGGTACTTCCGACGGCACCATATATTTT; J gene: TRBJ1-3; D gene: -; V gene: TRBV5-4; clone size: -
CDR3 protein: CASSLWAGGGYTF; CDR3 DNA: TGTGCCAGCAGTTTATGGGCGGGGGGAGGCTACACCTTC; J gene: TRBJ1-2; D gene: -; V gene: TRBV28; clone size: -
CDR3 protein: CASSTPSRRQYF; CDR3 DNA: TGTGCCAGCAGTACTCCCAGTCGTCGGCAGTACTTC; J gene: TRBJ2-7; D gene: -; V gene: TRBV28; clone size: -
CDR3 protein: CASSSGRAGGNTGELFF; CDR3 DNA: TGTGCCAGCAGCTCGGGAAGAGCGGGAGGGAACACCGGGGAGCTGTTTTTT; J gene: TRBJ2-2; D gene: TRBD2; V gene: TRBV7-9; clone size: -
CDR3 protein: CASSLPGKTYEQYF; CDR3 DNA: TGTGCCAGCAGCCTTCCGGGGAAGACTTACGAGCAGTACTTC; J gene: TRBJ2-7; D gene: -; V gene: TRBV7-2; clone size: -
CDR3 protein: CASSPLGDTSYEQYF; CDR3 DNA: TGTGCCAGCAGCCCCCTGGGGGACACCTCCTACGAGCAGTACTTC; J gene: TRBJ2-7; D gene: -; V gene: TRBV9; clone size: -
CDR3 protein: CASSASGSYEQYF; CDR3 DNA: TGTGCCAGCAGCGCTAGCGGGAGTTACGAGCAGTACTTC; J gene: TRBJ2-7; D gene: TRBD2; V gene: TRBV7-3; clone size: -
CDR3 protein: CASSLDVGERAEQFF; CDR3 DNA: TGTGCCAGCAGCTTAGATGTCGGGGAGCGGGCTGAGCAGTTCTTC; J gene: TRBJ2-1; D gene: -; V gene: TRBV11-3; clone size: -
CDR3 protein: CASSAPGTGSAGYTF; CDR3 DNA: TGTGCCAGCAGTGCCCCCGGGACAGGGAGCGCCGGCTACACCTTC; J gene: TRBJ1-2; D gene: TRBD1; V gene: TRBV28; clone size: -
CDR3 protein: CASSLTFSGSSGANVLTF; CDR3 DNA: TGTGCCAGCAGCCTGACCTTTAGCGGGAGTTCTGGGGCCAACGTCCTGACTTTC; J gene: TRBJ2-6; D gene: TRBD2; V gene: TRBV9; clone size: once
CDR3 protein: CARSLEVDTYEQYF; CDR3 DNA: TGTGCCAGAAGCTTGGAGGTAGACACCTACGAGCAGTACTTC; J gene: TRBJ2-7; D gene: -; V gene: TRBV5-3; clone size: -
CDR3 protein: CASIKGSRNDYGYTF; CDR3 DNA: TGTGCCAGCATTAAGGGGTCTCGGAATGACTATGGCTACACCTTC; J gene: TRBJ1-2; D gene: -; V gene: TRBV6-1; clone size: -
CDR3 protein: CASSQEQVWGTGELFF; CDR3 DNA: TGTGCCAGCAGCCAAGAGCAGGTCTGGGGCACCGGGGAGCTGTTTTTT; J gene: TRBJ2-2; D gene: -; V gene: TRBV4-2; clone size: -
CDR3 protein: CASSLKAAISYNEQFF; CDR3 DNA: TGTGCCAGCAGCTTAAAAGCGGCGATCTCCTACAATGAGCAGTTCTTC; J gene: TRBJ2-1; D gene: -; V gene: TRBV7-3; clone size: once
CDR3 protein: CASTSSPGVSEAFF; CDR3 DNA: TGTGCCAGCACCTCCTCCCCAGGGGTATCTGAAGCTTTCTTT; J gene: TRBJ1-1; D gene: -; V gene: TRBV6-5; clone size: -
CDR3 protein: CASGDFSPGQGSYEQYF; CDR3 DNA: TGTGCCAGCGGGGATTTCAGTCCGGGACAGGGGTCCTACGAGCAGTACTTC; J gene: TRBJ2-7; D gene: TRBD1; V gene: TRBV28; clone size: -
CDR3 protein: CASSPLIGRSSGNTIYF; CDR3 DNA: TGTGCCAGCTCACCACTAATCGGGAGGAGCTCTGGAAACACCATATATTTT; J gene: TRBJ1-3; D gene: -; V gene: TRBV18; clone size: -
CDR3 protein: CASKPGQPGSEQFF; CDR3 DNA: TGTGCCAGCAAACCGGGACAACCTGGCAGTGAGCAGTTCTTC; J gene: TRBJ2-1; D gene: -; V gene: TRBV2; clone size: -
CDR3 protein: CASSAGLASGEQFF; CDR3 DNA: TGCGCCAGCAGCGCGGGACTGGCCTCAGGGGAGCAGTTCTTC; J gene: TRBJ2-1; D gene: -; V gene: TRBV5-1; clone size: -
CDR3 protein: CSVGVGQGVEAFF; CDR3 DNA: TGCAGCGTTGGGGTAGGCCAAGGGGTTGAAGCTTTCTTT; J gene: TRBJ1-1; D gene: -; V gene: TRBV29-1; clone size: few
CDR3 protein: CASNHMAPYEQYF; CDR3 DNA: TGTGCCAGCAACCACATGGCTCCCTACGAGCAGTACTTC; J gene: TRBJ2-7; D gene: -; V gene: TRBV7-9; clone size: -
CDR3 protein: CASSLARTQETQYF; CDR3 DNA: TGTGCCAGCAGCCTGGCGAGGACGCAAGAGACCCAGTACTTC; J gene: TRBJ2-5; D gene: -; V gene: TRBV5-4; clone size: -
CDR3 protein: CASSWSGGEPYEQYF; CDR3 DNA: TGCGCCAGCAGCTGGTCAGGGGGGGAGCCCTACGAGCAGTACTTC; J gene: TRBJ2-7; D gene: -; V gene: TRBV5-1; clone size: -
CDR3 protein: CASSLGQGGYEQYF; CDR3 DNA: TGTGCCAGCAGCTTAGGACAGGGTGGTTACGAGCAGTACTTC; J gene: TRBJ2-7; D gene: TRBD1; V gene: TRBV7-6; clone size: -
CDR3 protein: CSVGSTDTQYF; CDR3 DNA: TGCAGCGTTGGAAGCACAGATACGCAGTATTTT; J gene: TRBJ2-3; D gene: -; V gene: TRBV29-1; clone size: -
CDR3 protein: CASIRAGELFF; CDR3 DNA: TGTGCCAGTATTAGGGCCGGGGAGCTGTTTTTT; J gene: TRBJ2-2; D gene: -; V gene: TRBV19; clone size: -
CDR3 protein: CASSRDTTSNQPQHF; CDR3 DNA: TGCGCCAGCAGCCGGGACACCACTAGCAATCAGCCCCAGCATTTT; J gene: TRBJ1-5; D gene: -; V gene: TRBV4-1; clone size: few
CDR3 protein: CASSPPMDTQYF; CDR3 DNA: TGCGCCAGCAGCCCCCCGATGGATACGCAGTATTTT; J gene: TRBJ2-3; D gene: -; V gene: TRBV4-1; clone size: -
CDR3 protein: CASSVKTGGSGTEAFF; CDR3 DNA: TGTGCCAGCAGCGTTAAGACAGGGGGCAGTGGCACTGAAGCTTTCTTT; J gene: TRBJ1-1; D gene: TRBD1; V gene: TRBV9; clone size: -
CDR3 protein: CASSVVSGKREAARDTDTQYF; CDR3 DNA: TGTGCCAGCAGTGTAGTGTCGGGGAAGCGGGAGGCCGCTCGTGACACAGATACGCAGTATTTT; J gene: TRBJ2-3; D gene: TRBD2; V gene: TRBV2; clone size: once
CDR3 protein: CASSDRETDTQYF; CDR3 DNA: TGTGCCAGCAGTGACAGAGAGACAGATACGCAGTATTTT; J gene: TRBJ2-3; D gene: -; V gene: TRBV6-4; clone size: -
CDR3 protein: CASSPQTELEQYF; CDR3 DNA: TGTGCCAGCAGTCCCCAGACAGAACTTGAGCAGTACTTC; J gene: TRBJ2-7; D gene: -; V gene: TRBV28; clone size: -
CDR3 protein: CASSFYAYGYTF; CDR3 DNA: TGTGCCAGCAGTTTTTATGCATATGGCTACACCTTC; J gene: TRBJ1-2; D gene: -; V gene: TRBV28; clone size: -
CDR3 protein: CASSLSGPNEQFF; CDR3 DNA: TGTGCCAGCAGCTTATCCGGCCCCAATGAGCAGTTCTTC; J gene: TRBJ2-1; D gene: -; V gene: TRBV7-2; clone size: -
CDR3 protein: CASSPVSGSSTDTQYF; CDR3 DNA: TGCGCCAGCAGCCCAGTTAGCGGGTCTAGCACAGATACGCAGTATTTT; J gene: TRBJ2-3; D gene: TRBD2; V gene: TRBV5-1; clone size: -
CDR3 protein: CGSGLRSNQPQHF; CDR3 DNA: TGTGGATCGGGACTGCGAAGCAATCAGCCCCAGCATTTT; J gene: TRBJ1-5; D gene: -; V gene: TRBV19; clone size: -
CDR3 protein: CASSYEQAVSGNTIYF; CDR3 DNA: TGTGCCAGCAGTTACGAACAGGCCGTCTCTGGAAACACCATATATTTT; J gene: TRBJ1-3; D gene: -; V gene: TRBV6-6; clone size: -
CDR3 protein: CASSLVGGQYF; CDR3 DNA: TGTGCCAGCAGCTTAGTAGGGGGCCAGTACTTC; J gene: TRBJ2-7; D gene: TRBD1; V gene: TRBV7-9; clone size: -